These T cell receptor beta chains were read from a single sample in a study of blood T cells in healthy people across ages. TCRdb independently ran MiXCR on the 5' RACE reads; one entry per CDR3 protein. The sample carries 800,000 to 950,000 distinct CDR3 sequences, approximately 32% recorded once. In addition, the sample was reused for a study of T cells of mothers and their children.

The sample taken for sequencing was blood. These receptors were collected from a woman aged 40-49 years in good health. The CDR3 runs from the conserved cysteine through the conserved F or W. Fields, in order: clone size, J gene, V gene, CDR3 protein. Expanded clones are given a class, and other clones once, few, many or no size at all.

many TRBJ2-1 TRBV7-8 CASSADRGRYNEQFF
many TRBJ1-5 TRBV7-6 CASSPNQGGNQPQHF
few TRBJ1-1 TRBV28 CASSKGWTEAFF
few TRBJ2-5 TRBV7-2 CASSSYGGGETQYF
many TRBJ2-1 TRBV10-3 CAISDRASYNEQFF
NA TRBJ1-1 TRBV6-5 CASSQWDEAFF
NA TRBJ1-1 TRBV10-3 CAIGDQGGLAEAFF
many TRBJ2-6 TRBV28 CASSGLGMGSGANVLTF
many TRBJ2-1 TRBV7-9 CASSLSEDNEQFF
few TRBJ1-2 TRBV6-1 CASSPLYRDRNNYGYTF
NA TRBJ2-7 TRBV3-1 CASSQPGQGRHEQYF
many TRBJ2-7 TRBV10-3 CAIRGLGTGSSEQYF
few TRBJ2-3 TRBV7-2 CASSLEGLRADTQYF
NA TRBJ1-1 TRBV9 CASSLGGVRTEAFF
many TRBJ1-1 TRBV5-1 CASSSGQGNTEAFF
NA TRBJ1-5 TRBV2 CACRDRGMSNQPQHF
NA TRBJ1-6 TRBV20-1 CSARQGARDNSPLHF
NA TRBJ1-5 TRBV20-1 CSARDFGGGNQPQHF